Following are 23 T cell receptor beta chains from one sample sequenced in a study of blood T cells in healthy people across ages. For the second PCR, which ran for 7 to 11 cycles, a sample-barcoded 5' primer and a J-beta primer mix were used. TCRdb reprocessed the 5' RACE reads with MiXCR, giving one entry per CDR3 protein. The sample consists of around 1,900,000 distinct CDR3 sequences, roughly two fifths of them appearing once. Sequencing was done on a sample of blood. Receptors were obtained from a human donor in good health.

The J gene is TRBJ2-3, the V gene TRBV28, with 8 bases identical to TRBD1. CDR3 length: 15 residues. J was trimmed by 6 bases and V by 6 bases; bases with no gene match: 11. Germline CDR1 and CDR2: MDHEN and SYDVKM. The CDR3 loop reads CASSSGGYQLDTQYF. The CDR3 DNA is TGTGCCAGCAGCTCAGGGGGCTACCAACTGGATACGCAGTATTTT.

The chain recombines TRBV5-6 with TRBJ2-5; either TRBD1 or TRBD2 may supply D (5 bases each). Germline V gene data show CDR1 as SGHDT and CDR2 as YYEEEE. V lost 5 bases, J lost 2 bases, and 10 bases lay in between. The CDR3 covers 13 residues. CDR3 in amino acids: CASRWGIQETQYF. CDR3 sequence (DNA): TGTGCCAGCAGATGGGGGATACAAGAGACCCAGTACTTC.

This clonotype was seen a single time. V gene TRBV29-1 combines with J gene TRBJ2-4, with 8 bases that match TRBD1. The germline V gene encodes CDR1 SQVTM and CDR2 ANQGSEA. The CDR3 is 13 amino acids. V lost 4 bases, J lost 13 bases, and 12 bases stayed unmatched. The CDR3 loop is CSVAISGGGEQYF. The CDR3 DNA sequence: TGCAGCGTTGCAATTTCAGGGGGCGGTGAGCAGTACTTC.

Of note for this clonotype: One end of the junction varies from germline; a read error may be responsible. The CDR3 nucleotides are TGTGCCGGCAGCCAATCACAGGGGGGGTCTGACGGCTACACCTTC. Amino acid sequence: CAGSQSQGGSDGYTF. This chain uses TRBV4-2 with TRBJ1-2, with 8 bases identical to TRBD1. CDR3 length equals 15 residues. In germline, CDR1 is LGHNA, CDR2 YNFKEQ.

This clonotype turned up a few times. The J gene is TRBJ2-3, the V gene TRBV9, with a tentative D call TRBD2 (7 bases). V was clipped by 4 bases and J by 1 base, with 10 bases between them. In germline, CDR1 is SGDLS, CDR2 YYNGEE. The CDR3 loop spans 14 amino acids. The CDR3 loop reads CASSREGGTDTQYF. The CDR3 DNA follows: TGTGCCAGCAGCAGGGAGGGGGGCACAGATACGCAGTATTTT.

This chain connects TRBV12-3 or TRBV12-4 to TRBJ2-1; D perhaps matches TRBD1 (5 bases). This CDR3 is 12 amino acids long. V was clipped by 8 bases and J by 9 bases, with 14 bases between them. CDR3 in amino acids: CASFLSQGEQFF. CDR3 DNA: TGTGCCAGCTTCTTGAGTCAGGGTGAGCAGTTCTTC.

This clonotype was counted a few times. This chain joins TRBV10-3 and TRBJ1-6; no definite D call. Germline CDR1 and CDR2: ENHRY and SYGVKD. The CDR3 has 13 residues. V lost 3 bases to trimming and J lost 11 bases, with 11 bases between them. The DNA of the CDR3 is TGTGCCATCAGTGACGGGGAAAGGACACCCCTCCACTTT. Protein sequence: CAISDGERTPLHF.

V usage is TRBV4-3 and J usage is TRBJ1-5, with TRBD1 as a possible D gene (5 bases). Germline CDR1 LGHNA, CDR2 YSLEER. Between the trimmed V and J ends, which lost 1 base and 1 base, there was a span of 20 bases. The CDR3 has 19 amino acids. DNA of the CDR3: TGCGCCAGCAGCCAAGTGGGACCTGGCCCGGAGAGGAGCAATCAGCCCCAGCATTTT. It is translated as CASSQVGPGPERSNQPQHF.

The chain combines TRBV20-1 with TRBJ2-3; D gene ambiguous. The CDR3 spans 15 residues. Deletions cut 6 bases from V and 2 bases from J, with 18 bases between. Germline V lookup: CDR1 DFQATT, CDR2 SNEGSKA (reference sequence). CDR3 coding DNA: TGCAGTGCAATACATTGGTCTGAACTCACAGATACGCAGTATTTT. Residues: CSAIHWSELTDTQYF.

The chain couples TRBV12-3 or TRBV12-4 to TRBJ2-5; D ambiguous. The CDR3 runs 13 residues. The V end was cut by 6 bases, the J end by 4 bases, with 12 bases between. This chain's CDR3 is CASSRVVTETQYF. The CDR3 coding sequence is TGTGCCAGCAGCCGGGTGGTGACAGAGACCCAGTACTTC.

The rearrangement links TRBV5-1 to TRBJ2-1, with 7 bases lining up with TRBD1. CDR1 and CDR2 (germline): SGHRS, YFSETQ. The CDR3 extends over 14 amino acids. The V segment lost 8 bases and the J segment 4 bases; nucleotides outside the gene matches: 9. The CDR3 sequence: CASKRTGDYNEQFF. CDR3 nucleotides: TGCGCCAGTAAGCGGACAGGCGATTACAATGAGCAGTTCTTC. The full variable domain, in which reference TRBV5-1 and TRBJ2-1 provide the parts outside the CDR3, is KAGVTQTPRYLIKTRGQQVTLSCSPISGHRSVSWYQQTPGQGLQFLFEYFSETQRNKGNFPGRFSGRQFSNSRSEMNVSTLELGDSALYLCASKRTGDYNEQFFGPGTRLTVL.

The chain is built from TRBV20-1 and TRBJ2-5; D may be TRBD1 or TRBD2 (6 bases each). The CDR3 has 15 amino acids. Germline CDR1 DFQATT, CDR2 SNEGSKA (reference sequence). V was cut by 3 bases and J by 2 bases, with 16 bases left in between. CDR3 nucleotide sequence: TGCAGTGCTAGGAATCCGACAGGAGGGCAAGAGACCCAGTACTTC. It codes for CSARNPTGGQETQYF.

The chain recombines TRBV25-1 with TRBJ2-2; D gene uncertain. This CDR3 has 13 residues. The germline gives CDR1 MGHDK, CDR2 SYGVNS. The V end was cut by 6 bases, the J end by 6 bases, with 11 bases between. The CDR3 protein is CASRLMGSGELFF. CDR3 DNA sequence: TGTGCCAGCAGGCTCATGGGGTCCGGGGAGCTGTTTTTT.

The chain joins TRBV29-1 to TRBJ2-7, with TRBD1 matching 10 bases. V lost 4 bases, J lost 3 bases, and 9 bases stayed unmatched. The CDR3 contains 15 residues. Looked up from germline, CDR1 is SQVTM and CDR2 is ANQGSEA. CDR3 in amino acids: CSVATGQGPYYEQYF. As DNA, the CDR3 is TGCAGCGTTGCTACGGGACAGGGGCCTTACTACGAGCAGTACTTC.

This clonotype was seen more than once but under ten times. This rearrangement joins TRBV27 to TRBJ1-2; TRBD1 matches 8 bases. Trimming removed 2 bases from V and 4 bases from J; junction bases left unmatched: 9. This CDR3 has 16 amino acids. Germline loops: CDR1 MNHEY, CDR2 SMNVEV (reference sequence). The CDR3 reads CASSLRQGAVGYGYTF. The DNA for the CDR3 is TGTGCCAGCAGTTTAAGGCAGGGGGCGGTAGGCTATGGCTACACCTTC.

This clonotype was counted a few times. V gene TRBV7-6 combines with J gene TRBJ1-4, with TRBD1 matching 9 bases. V dropped 0 bases and J dropped 6; count of bases not matched to a gene: 2. Germline V gene sequence: CDR1 SGHVS, CDR2 FNYEAQ. CDR3 length: 15 amino acids. CDR3 nucleotides: TGTGCCAGCAGCTTAGCTGGGACAGGGTATGAAAAACTGTTTTTT. Residues: CASSLAGTGYEKLFF.

This clonotype has only a few counts. The V gene is TRBV5-1, the J gene TRBJ2-7, with 9 bases matching TRBD2. V lost 4 bases and J lost 1; bases outside the gene matches: 6. In germline, CDR1 is SGHRS, CDR2 YFSETQ. The CDR3 runs 15 residues. The CDR3 DNA reads as TGCGCCAGCAGCGGTGTTAGCGGGGGATCCTACGAGCAGTACTTC. It yields the protein CASSGVSGGSYEQYF.

This clonotype was counted only a few times. A much larger clone is a single base away; this may be a read error. V gene TRBV27 combines with J gene TRBJ2-7; 11 positions match TRBD1. Germline-derived CDR1 and CDR2 are MNHEY and SMNVEV (reference sequence). This CDR3 has 15 amino acids. The CDR3, as DNA: TGTGTCAGCAGCCCTTCCCGGGACAGGGGGTACGAGCAGTACTTC. It codes for CVSSPSRDRGYEQYF.

This chain links TRBV7-8 with TRBJ2-1, with no clear D. The CDR3 sequence is 11 residues long. Germline V lookup: CDR1 SGHVS, CDR2 FQNEAQ. Trimming stripped 6 bases from V and 8 bases from J, with 8 bases between. The DNA of the CDR3 is TGTGCCAGCAGTGGGGTCCATGAGCAGTTCTTC. Translated, it gives CASSGVHEQFF.

This clonotype showed up just a few times. The chain couples TRBV11-2 to TRBJ1-2; D perhaps matches TRBD1 (6 bases). The CDR3 is 14 amino acids. Per the germline V gene, CDR1 is SGHAT and CDR2 is FQNNGV. The V and J ends lost 5 bases and 6 bases respectively, with 16 bases between them. The CDR3 protein is CASSKNGGLNGYTF. The CDR3 nucleotides are TGTGCCAGCAGCAAAAACGGGGGGCTTAATGGCTACACCTTC.

V is TRBV20-1 and J is TRBJ2-1; TRBD2 matches at 8 bases. The CDR3 has 22 residues. Germline CDR1 and CDR2: DFQATT and SNEGSKA (reference sequence). V shed 0 bases and J 4 bases; nucleotides not matched to a gene: 26. The CDR3 loop reads CSARENGGATVSLWDRYNEQFF. The CDR3 DNA sequence: TGCAGTGCTAGAGAAAACGGGGGGGCCACCGTATCCCTGTGGGATAGATACAATGAGCAGTTCTTC.

The chain recombines TRBV20-1 with TRBJ1-2; 7 bases are shared with TRBD1. V lost 6 bases and J lost 4; bases outside the gene matches: 2. The V gene's germline CDR1 is DFQATT and CDR2 SNEGSKA (reference sequence). The CDR3 sequence is 11 residues long. CDR3 nucleotide sequence: TGCAGTGCAGCAGGGGGCTATGGCTACACCTTC. Translated: CSAAGGYGYTF.

This sequence joins TRBV10-3 and TRBJ2-5; 8 bases are a match to TRBD1. CDR1 and CDR2 from the germline V gene are ENHRY and SYGVKD. Losses at the gene ends were 6 bases for V and 2 bases for J; bases not matched to a gene: 11. There are 16 residues in the CDR3. CDR3 coding DNA: TGTGCCATCAGCGGAGACGGGACAGGACTTCAAGAGACCCAGTACTTC. Its protein product is CAISGDGTGLQETQYF.